Below, 32 T cell receptor beta chains from the same sample are listed, as sequenced in a study of Ad26.COV2.S vaccination and SARS-CoV-2 variants. The treatment was: over 15 received Ad26.COV2.S at low or high dose, single or two shots; roughly five received placebo; per-sample allocation not given. Specimen acquisition occurred on day 63 following the initial vaccine or placebo injection. Clones were read by immunoSEQ multiplex PCR, and TCRdb kept only the in-frame ones, dropping some. The sample lists fewer than 500,000 clones, 89% occurring once. The sample consisted of peripheral blood, taken in a trial of Ad26.COV2.S vaccine versus placebo. Receptors originate from a person between 18 and 59 years old who received the Ad26.COV2.S COVID-19 vaccine or a placebo.

The chain recombines TRBV5-5 with TRBJ1-6; D uncertain. Germline lookup yields CDR1 SGHKS and CDR2 YYEKEE (reference sequence). CDR3 length: 14 amino acids. V was pared by 1 base and J by 7 bases, with 9 bases between. This chain's CDR3 is CASSLRRINSPLHF. CDR3 coding DNA: TGTGCCAGCAGCTTGAGACGGATAAATTCACCCCTCCACTTT.

This rearrangement joins TRBV19 to TRBJ2-4; D remains ambiguous. The CDR3 extends over 17 amino acids. Germline V lookup: CDR1 LNHDA, CDR2 SQIVND (reference sequence). The germline V and J ends were trimmed by 1 base and 1 base, with 14 bases remaining between them. Here the CDR3 reads CASSIGVGLGAKNIQYF. In DNA form, the CDR3 reads TGTGCCAGTAGTATAGGGGTTGGCCTAGGTGCCAAAAACATTCAGTACTTC.

The chain is built from TRBV5-4 and TRBJ1-2; tentatively, D is TRBD1 (6 bases). The V gene's germline CDR1 is SGHNT and CDR2 YYREEE (reference sequence). V was pared by 0 bases and J by 8 bases, with 11 bases between. The CDR3 extends over 13 amino acids. The CDR3 spells CASSLGGQSGYTF. The CDR3 DNA follows: TGTGCCAGCAGCTTGGGGGGGCAATCAGGCTACACCTTC.

J is TRBJ1-1 and V is TRBV7-2; 7 positions match TRBD1. The germline V gene has CDR1 SGHTA and CDR2 FQGNSA. CDR3 length equals 13 residues. After removal of 6 bases from V and 9 bases from J, the junction contained 10 bases not matched to a gene. DNA for the CDR3: TGTGCCAGCAGTACGACAGGGACCAGAAAAGCTTTCTTT. This codes for CASSTTGTRKAFF.

This rearrangement joins TRBV30 to TRBJ1-2; no definite D call. The CDR3 has 17 amino acids. Germline loops: CDR1 GTSNPN, CDR2 SVGIG (reference sequence). Deletions cut 2 bases from V and 7 bases from J, with 26 bases between. The CDR3 reads CAWSPTLVRSLSRGYTF. The DNA for the CDR3 is TGTGCCTGGAGTCCTACGCTGGTCCGGTCCCTTAGCCGTGGCTACACCTTC.

J is TRBJ2-7 and V is TRBV24-1; 10 positions agree with TRBD1. The germline gives CDR1 KGHDR, CDR2 SFDVKD. Losses at the gene ends were 4 bases for V and 2 bases for J; bases not matched to a gene: 10. This CDR3 spans 17 amino acids. The CDR3 loop is CATSEQLTGGATYEQYV. The CDR3 region has the DNA TGTGCCACCAGTGAACAACTGACAGGGGGCGCGACCTACGAGCAGTACGTC.

The V call is TRBV5-1, the J call TRBJ2-1, with D perhaps assigned TRBD1 or TRBD2 (5 bases each). CDR1 SGHRS and CDR2 YFSETQ come from the germline V gene. Trimming cost V 4 bases and J 4 bases, with 18 bases left between them. This CDR3 region has 16 residues. DNA of the CDR3: TGCGCCAGCAGCAGGTGGGGACCGCTGCCGTACAATGAGCAGTTCTTC. Translated: CASSRWGPLPYNEQFF.

The chain uses TRBV12-3 or TRBV12-4 and TRBJ2-1; D is unclear. This CDR3 has 13 residues. The V gene lost 5 bases and the J gene lost 8 bases, with 13 bases spanning the gap. The chain's CDR3 is CASSHQEGDEQFF. The CDR3 DNA reads as TGTGCCAGCAGTCATCAGGAAGGCGATGAGCAGTTCTTC.

V gene TRBV6-2 or TRBV6-3 combines with J gene TRBJ2-3; 7 nucleotides align to TRBD2. The V and J ends lost 0 bases and 2 bases, in that order; junction bases with no gene match: 5. CDR1 is MNHEY, CDR2 SVGEGT, per germline. This CDR3 region has 16 residues. The CDR3 DNA follows: TGTGCCAGCAGTTACTCAGAAGCGGGGATCACAGATACGCAGTATTTT. Protein: CASSYSEAGITDTQYF.

The J gene is TRBJ1-1, the V gene TRBV5-1; 8 nucleotides align to TRBD1. V lost 2 bases to trimming and J lost 6 bases; unmatched junction nucleotides: 6. Germline loops: CDR1 SGHRS, CDR2 YFSETQ. The CDR3 extends over 14 amino acids. The CDR3 reads CASSFDLTGAEAFF. DNA for the CDR3: TGCGCCAGCAGCTTTGATCTGACAGGGGCTGAAGCTTTCTTT.

Written as DNA, the CDR3 is TGTGCCAAACGGAATGAAAAACTGTTTTTT. This translates into CAKRNEKLFF. The chain links TRBV19 to TRBJ1-4; D remains ambiguous. The CDR3 runs to 10 residues. Looked up from germline, CDR1 is LNHDA and CDR2 is SQIVND (reference sequence). Trimming left V 10 bases short and J 5 bases short, with 5 bases between.

The chain has TRBV19 and TRBJ1-6, with D perhaps TRBD1 (6 bases). The CDR3 spans 15 residues. Trimming took 5 bases from V and 6 from J, leaving 14 bases between them. Germline CDR1 reads LNHDA; CDR2 reads SQIVND (reference sequence). The CDR3 here is CASSPLGHPNSPLHF. CDR3 DNA sequence: TGTGCCAGTAGTCCCTTGGGACATCCTAATTCACCCCTCCACTTT.

This clone was observed once. This rearrangement joins TRBV18 to TRBJ2-3; 12 bases map to TRBD2. CDR1 is KGHSH, CDR2 LQKENI, per germline. V shed 5 bases and J 5 bases; nucleotides not matched to a gene: 8. The CDR3 extends over 16 amino acids. The CDR3 region has the DNA TGTGCCAGCTCATACGGACTAGCGGGGTTCCTAGATACGCAGTATTTT. It specifies CASSYGLAGFLDTQYF.

This sequence joins TRBV7-9 and TRBJ1-5; 7 bases fit TRBD1. Per germline, CDR1 SEHNR and CDR2 FQNEAQ (reference sequence). The CDR3 sequence is 15 residues long. With 5 bases clipped from V and 2 bases from J, the junction kept 6 bases outside the gene matches. CDR3: CASSRDRVGNQPQHF. The DNA for the CDR3 is TGTGCCAGCAGCCGAGACAGGGTTGGCAATCAGCCCCAGCATTTT.

The V call is TRBV5-8, the J call TRBJ1-5, with D uncertain. Trimming pared 4 bases from V and 1 base from J, leaving 15 bases between. The CDR3 spans 16 residues. Germline CDR1 reads SGHTS; CDR2 reads YDEGEE. CDR3 bases: TGTGCCAGCAGCCTCCCCGGCGGATACAGCAATCAGCCCCAGCATTTT. Protein: CASSLPGGYSNQPQHF.

Regarding this clone: Other DNA sequences in this sample translate to the same CDR3. The chain has TRBV2 and TRBJ1-5; 7 bases agree with TRBD1. Germline V gives CDR1 SNHLY, CDR2 FYNNEI. The V segment lost 6 bases and the J segment 0 bases; nucleotides outside the gene matches: 2. The CDR3 is 14 residues long. The CDR3 bases are TGTGCCAGCAGCGGGACAGTTAGCAATCAGCCCCAGCATTTT. As protein: CASSGTVSNQPQHF.

V gene TRBV7-9 combines with J gene TRBJ2-5, with D uncertain. CDR1 and CDR2 (germline): SEHNR, FQNEAQ (reference sequence). Deletions cut 3 bases from V and 5 bases from J, with 10 bases between. The CDR3 is 13 residues long. The chain's CDR3 is CASSFDSLETQYF. The CDR3 nucleotides are TGTGCCAGCAGCTTCGATAGCCTCGAGACCCAGTACTTC.

The chain has TRBV2 and TRBJ1-2; 7 bases agree with TRBD1. After removal of 4 bases from V and 3 bases from J, the junction contained 5 bases not matched to a gene. The CDR3 extends over 14 amino acids. Germline-derived CDR1 and CDR2 are SNHLY and FYNNEI. The CDR3 region has the DNA TGTGCCAGCAGTGGGGGGACAGACTACTATGGCTACACCTTC. Its translation is CASSGGTDYYGYTF.

V gene TRBV28 combines with J gene TRBJ1-1; D ambiguous. This CDR3 spans 13 amino acids. The germline V gene encodes CDR1 MDHEN and CDR2 SYDVKM. The V end was cut by 3 bases, the J end by 3 bases, with 8 bases between. In nucleotides, the CDR3 is TGTGCCAGCAGTTTTGGGATGGACACTGAAGCTTTCTTT. Protein: CASSFGMDTEAFF.

The chain uses TRBV27 and TRBJ1-6; the match to TRBD1 covers 8 bases. This CDR3 is 14 amino acids long. With 7 bases clipped from V and 10 bases from J, the junction kept 9 bases outside the gene matches. Germline CDR1 and CDR2: MNHEY and SMNVEV (reference sequence). CDR3 DNA sequence: TGTGCCAGCACTACGACAGGGGCGCACTCACCCCTCCACTTT. The encoded protein is CASTTTGAHSPLHF.

This clone has a single count. The rearrangement joins TRBV6-5 to TRBJ2-3; 9 bases fit TRBD2. Germline CDR1 and CDR2: MNHEY and SVGAGI. The CDR3 length is 14 residues. The ends lost 6 bases at V and 4 bases at J; junction bases unmatched: 5. CDR3 in DNA: TGTGCCAGCAGCATAGCGGGGGAGGCAGATACGCAGTATTTT. It specifies CASSIAGEADTQYF.

V is TRBV5-1 and J is TRBJ1-2; D perhaps matches TRBD1 (5 bases). Per germline, CDR1 SGHRS and CDR2 YFSETQ. The ends were cut back, 6 bases at V and 8 bases at J, with 17 bases in the middle. The CDR3 has 13 residues. CDR3 nucleotide sequence: TGCGCCAGCACCTCAGGGACCCTCGGGGGCTACACCTTC. Translation: CASTSGTLGGYTF.

The chain recombines TRBV11-3 with TRBJ2-2; D might be TRBD1 or TRBD2, each matching 6 bases. CDR3 length: 16 amino acids. V shed 6 bases and J shed 4 bases, with 18 bases lying between them. CDR1 SGHNT and CDR2 YENEEA come from the germline V gene. The CDR3: CASRGLWGALTGELFF. The CDR3 DNA reads as TGTGCCAGCAGGGGCCTTTGGGGGGCCCTCACCGGGGAGCTGTTTTTT.

In this sample, this clone turned up once. The CDR3 nucleotides are TGTGCCAGCAGTTCCTCACGGTCATATGGCTACACCTTC. It is translated as CASSSSRSYGYTF. The J gene is TRBJ1-2, the V gene TRBV3-1 (or the pseudogene TRBV3-2); D is ambiguous. This CDR3 region has 13 residues. Germline assignment: CDR1 LGHDT and CDR2 YNNKEL (reference sequence). The V end was cut by 6 bases, the J end by 5 bases, with 13 bases between.

The chain uses TRBV28 and TRBJ1-4, with TRBD1 identical over 8 bases. J gave up 6 bases and V 3 bases, and 9 bases lay outside the gene matches. The CDR3 is 16 amino acids. CDR1 MDHEN and CDR2 SYDVKM come from the germline V gene. The CDR3 here is CASSLPQGALHEKLFF. The DNA for the CDR3 is TGTGCCAGCAGTTTGCCCCAGGGGGCGCTTCATGAAAAACTGTTTTTT.

The chain links TRBV5-6 to TRBJ2-5; D not certain. The ends were cut back, 1 base at V and 2 bases at J, with 12 bases in the middle. The CDR3 is made up of 15 amino acids. The germline CDR1 and CDR2 sequences are SGHDT and YYEEEE. This CDR3 reads CASSLTLARQETQYF. The CDR3 nucleotides are TGTGCCAGCAGCTTGACATTAGCAAGGCAAGAGACCCAGTACTTC.

The chain joins TRBV18 to TRBJ2-1; D ambiguous. The germline V gene has CDR1 KGHSH and CDR2 LQKENI. This CDR3 contains 13 residues. V was pared by 7 bases and J by 3 bases, with 10 bases between. The CDR3: CASLPRFYNEQFF. The CDR3 DNA is TGTGCCAGCTTACCGAGGTTCTACAATGAGCAGTTCTTC.

This chain links TRBV5-1 with TRBJ2-2; 7 nucleotides match TRBD1. J was trimmed by 3 bases and V by 2 bases; bases with no gene match: 7. The CDR3 covers 16 residues. Germline V CDR1 and CDR2: SGHRS, YFSETQ. The DNA of the CDR3 is TGCGCCAGCAGCTTCCTGACAGGGAGAGACACCGGGGAGCTGTTTTTT. Residues: CASSFLTGRDTGELFF.

The rearrangement links TRBV9 to TRBJ2-2; TRBD1 is a possible D gene (6 bases). Deletions cut 3 bases from V and 8 bases from J, with 20 bases between. Germline V CDR1 and CDR2: SGDLS, YYNGEE. The CDR3 is made up of 16 amino acids. The CDR3: CASSASSWTVRGELFF. The CDR3 DNA is TGTGCCAGCAGCGCATCCTCCTGGACAGTCCGGGGGGAGCTGTTTTTT.

The rearrangement links TRBV10-3 to TRBJ1-5, with D hard to call. Germline V gene data show CDR1 as ENHRY and CDR2 as SYGVKD. V was shortened by 3 bases and J by 2 bases, with 17 bases between the two germline ends. The CDR3 contains 17 residues. CDR3 loop: CAISDSPREDRNQPQHF. CDR3 in DNA: TGTGCCATCAGTGATAGTCCCAGAGAGGATCGCAATCAGCCCCAGCATTTT.

This chain uses TRBV6-6 with TRBJ2-2, with D possibly being TRBD2 (6 bases). The CDR3 is 16 amino acids. Germline CDR1 MNHNY, CDR2 SVGAGI (reference sequence). Between the trimmed V and J ends, which lost 5 bases and 5 bases, there was a span of 18 bases. The CDR3, as DNA: TGTGCCAGCAGTCCAACACCGGGACTGGAAACCGGGGAGCTGTTTTTT. Its translation is CASSPTPGLETGELFF.

The chain carries TRBV6-2 or TRBV6-3 and TRBJ2-7; 8 nucleotides match TRBD1. In germline, CDR1 is MNHEY, CDR2 SVGEGT. After removal of 6 bases from V and 4 bases from J, the junction contained 8 bases not matched to a gene. The CDR3 has 14 amino acids. The CDR3 bases are TGTGCCAGCAGCTCGTGGGACAGGACATACGAGCAGTACGTC. It codes for CASSSWDRTYEQYV.